Detailed here is one T cell receptor (beta chain). The CDR3 is made up of 20 amino acids. Germline V gives CDR1 MDHEN, CDR2 SYDVKM. V was cut by 2 bases and J by 0 bases, with 20 bases left in between. Libraries were prepared by immunoSEQ multiplex PCR; TCRdb keeps only in-frame clonotypes and omits some of them. The data show roughly 150,000 clones, about 93% seen once. This specimen comes from a study of control samples from healthy donors and cancer patients. The sequencing sample was made of blood. The chain combines TRBV28 with TRBJ1-6; TRBD1 is a possible D gene (5 bases). This clonotype was obtained from a man aged 50-59 years in good health. CDR3 sequence reads: CASSLPSPGTGSSYNSPLHF. DNA of the CDR3: TGTGCCAGCAGTTTACCTAGTCCCGGGACTGGCAGCTCCTATAATTCACCCCTCCACTTT.